A selection of T cell receptor beta chains follows, all from one sample in a study of T cells expressing NK-cell markers. TCRdb reprocessed the 5' RACE reads and keeps a single row for each CDR3 protein, giving no DNA. The sample table sets out some 460,000 distinct CDR3 sequences. Specimen: blood T cells: a sorted CD56 or NKG2C T cell subset, CD4+ or CD8+ T cells, or bulk PBMC T cells (not recorded which). All receptors derive from a woman aged 50 to 60 in good health. Each CDR3 is given with its conserved first and last residue.

j_call v_call cdr3_aa
TRBJ2-3 TRBV11-2 CASSKAGDRTDTQYF
TRBJ2-2 TRBV10-2 CASSLDRVRGELFF
TRBJ2-1 TRBV12-3/TRBV12-4 CASRPGGGVNEQFF
TRBJ2-7 TRBV6-2/TRBV6-3 CASSQVGSLREQYF
TRBJ2-7 TRBV7-2 CASSYRGLGLYEQYF
TRBJ2-7 TRBV7-6 CASSLRGASSYEQYF
TRBJ1-2 TRBV18 CASSKASYGYTF
TRBJ1-1 TRBV7-9 CASSPATGWEAFF
TRBJ2-3 TRBV19 CASRQTSTDTQYF
TRBJ2-3 TRBV10-3 CAISSAGEDTQYF
TRBJ1-1 TRBV10-2 CASSAAANTEAFF
TRBJ2-5 TRBV2 CASSRGLFGETQYF
TRBJ2-3 TRBV29-1 CSVAGTGITDTQYF
TRBJ2-7 TRBV10-3 CAISISDEQYF
TRBJ1-4 TRBV19 CASSAGVREKLFF
TRBJ1-3 TRBV6-5 CASSMTSSVQGNTIYF
TRBJ2-1 TRBV20-1 CSARDLGGTTYNEQFF
TRBJ2-7 TRBV11-3 CASSLEASGQYF
TRBJ1-2 TRBV11-3 CASSPSGQGHNGYTF
TRBJ2-3 TRBV3-1 CASSPDGGGYTDTQYF
TRBJ1-1 TRBV4-2 CASSQDPGSLRAFF
TRBJ2-1 TRBV20-1 CSARDPGILYNEQFF
TRBJ1-2 TRBV28 CASSLLTRDYGYTF
TRBJ1-2 TRBV7-9 CASSLGGDGRKRFYGYTF
TRBJ1-2 TRBV19 CASRQEPYGYTF